One and the same sample provided the 19 T cell receptor beta chains below, sequenced in a study of cytomegalovirus exposure and HLA in healthy donors. Researchers ran the PCR with 60 Vbeta and 13 Jbeta primers. The method was immunoSEQ multiplex PCR; TCRdb's version includes in-frame clones alone and lacks a portion of them. The data contain more than 110,000 clones, roughly 77% of them singletons. Sequencing was performed on PBMCs. These receptors were taken from a man aged 25-45 years in good health and CMV-seronegative.

The chain employs TRBV20-1 and TRBJ2-1; D gene uncertain. Germline CDR1 reads DFQATT; CDR2 reads SNEGSKA (reference sequence). CDR3 length: 8 amino acids. Here the CDR3 reads CSVNEQFF. The CDR3 DNA reads as TGCAGCGTGAATGAGCAGTTCTTC.

The V and J genes are TRBV6-5 and TRBJ1-2; no clear D. Looked up from germline, CDR1 is MNHEY and CDR2 is SVGAGI. The CDR3 contains 14 residues. V was pared by 2 bases and J by 8 bases, with 15 bases between. The CDR3 loop is CASSYSVELGGYTF. The CDR3 nucleotides read TGTGCCAGCAGTTACAGTGTCGAGCTAGGAGGCTACACCTTC.

V and J are TRBV5-1 and TRBJ2-2; 8 bases fit TRBD2. The CDR3 is 14 residues long. Trimming took 5 bases from V and 3 from J; bases not matched to a gene: 3. Germline CDR1 reads SGHRS; CDR2 reads YFSETQ. The CDR3 is CASRGLAHTGELFF. CDR3 nucleotides: TGCGCCAGCAGAGGACTAGCTCACACCGGGGAGCTGTTTTTT.

The chain uses TRBV19 and TRBJ2-7; the D is unclear. Germline V gives CDR1 LNHDA, CDR2 SQIVND (reference sequence). The CDR3 sequence is 16 residues long. V was cut by 9 bases and J by 0 bases, with 21 bases left in between. The CDR3 protein is CARAVPRQIYSYEQYF. CDR3 coding DNA: TGTGCCAGGGCCGTACCCAGGCAAATTTACTCCTACGAGCAGTACTTC.

Only one count was recorded for this clone. The rearrangement uses TRBV9 and TRBJ1-2; TRBD1 aligns across 12 bases. V dropped 3 bases and J dropped 4; count of bases not matched to a gene: 10. The CDR3 loop spans 17 amino acids. Germline V gives CDR1 SGDLS, CDR2 YYNGEE. CDR3 amino acids: CASSARGTGGYSYGYTF. CDR3 DNA sequence: TGTGCCAGCAGCGCACGCGGGACAGGGGGCTATTCCTATGGCTACACCTTC.

The V gene is TRBV14, the J gene TRBJ1-1, with no clear D. CDR1 is SGHDN and CDR2 is FVKESK in the germline V gene. The V gene lost 1 base and the J gene lost 1 base, with 16 bases spanning the gap. The CDR3 loop spans 17 amino acids. The CDR3 region has the DNA TGTGCCAGCAGCCAAGGGCGGCCGAACAAAAGGAACACTGAAGCTTTCTTT. Protein product: CASSQGRPNKRNTEAFF.

This rearrangement joins TRBV5-1 to TRBJ2-2; 7 bases line up with TRBD1. Germline loops: CDR1 SGHRS, CDR2 YFSETQ. Trimming at V came to 6 bases and at J to 0 bases, leaving 5 bases not matched to a gene. The CDR3 extends over 15 amino acids. CDR3 coding DNA: TGCGCCAGCAACCCGACAGGGTCGAACACCGGGGAGCTGTTTTTT. It codes for CASNPTGSNTGELFF.

The chain combines TRBV5-1 with TRBJ2-1; 11 bases are a match to TRBD2. V dropped 0 bases and J dropped 2; count of bases not matched to a gene: 4. The V gene's germline CDR1 is SGHRS and CDR2 YFSETQ. This CDR3 comprises 17 residues. The CDR3 DNA sequence: TGCGCCAGCAGCTTGGGGTATAGCGGGAGGGCCTACAATGAGCAGTTCTTC. Translating it yields CASSLGYSGRAYNEQFF.

This clone has just a few counts. J is TRBJ2-7 and V is TRBV7-2, with D tentatively TRBD2 (5 bases). V was shortened by 1 base and J by 2 bases, with 9 bases between the two germline ends. The CDR3 loop spans 14 amino acids. The germline V gene has CDR1 SGHTA and CDR2 FQGNSA. The CDR3 sequence: CASSLDRAAYEQYF. The DNA of the CDR3 is TGTGCCAGCAGCTTAGACCGAGCGGCCTACGAGCAGTACTTC.

J is TRBJ2-5 and V is TRBV6-5; D call uncertain. The J call may be mistaken, given a closer DNA end match to TRBJ2-7. Germline V gene data show CDR1 as MNHEY and CDR2 as SVGAGI. The CDR3 consists of 14 residues. The CDR3 region has the DNA TGTGCCAGCAGTTATGGGGTGGACTCCTACGAGCAGTACTTC. Translating gives CASSYGVDSYEQYF.

The genes are TRBV19 and TRBJ2-7, with TRBD2 matching over 8 bases. Trimming cost V 4 bases and J 2 bases; bases outside gene matches: 4. The CDR3 covers 14 residues. Per the germline V gene, CDR1 is LNHDA and CDR2 is SQIVND (reference sequence). Written as DNA, the CDR3 is TGTGCCAGTAGTAGCGGGAGGAAGACCTACGAGCAGTACTTC. Protein product: CASSSGRKTYEQYF. Drawing the rest from reference TRBV19 and TRBJ2-7, the complete variable domain is DGGITQSPKYLFRKEGQNVTLSCEQNLNHDAMYWYRQDPGQGLRLIYYSQIVNDFQKGDIAEGYSVSREKKESFPLTVTSAQKNPTAFYLCASSSGRKTYEQYFGPGTRLTVT.

The chain combines TRBV7-2 with TRBJ1-1; the D gene is possibly TRBD1 (5 bases). The CDR3 runs 15 residues. Deletions cut 2 bases from V and 5 bases from J, with 15 bases between. CDR1 and CDR2 from the germline V gene are SGHTA and FQGNSA. The CDR3 spells CASSLINTGLTEAFF. CDR3 in DNA: TGTGCCAGCAGCTTAATAAATACAGGTCTAACTGAAGCTTTCTTT. Variable domain in full (rest from reference TRBV7-2 and TRBJ1-1): GAGVSQSPSNKVTEKGKDVELRCDPISGHTALYWYRQSLGQGLEFLIYFQGNSAPDKSGLPSDRFSAERTGGSVSTLTIQRTQQEDSAVYLCASSLINTGLTEAFFGQGTRLTVV.

This clone showed up just a few times. The chain carries TRBV6-5 and TRBJ2-7; D is perhaps TRBD1 (5 bases). V lost 7 bases and J lost 0, with 16 bases in between. Germline V lookup: CDR1 MNHEY, CDR2 SVGAGI. This CDR3 has 15 amino acids. The CDR3 nucleotides are TGTGCCAGCAATCCCAGGGCAGATCCCTCCTACGAGCAGTACTTC. Its translation is CASNPRADPSYEQYF.

J is TRBJ2-3 and V is TRBV7-9; 10 nucleotides match TRBD2. Trimming cost V 1 base and J 7 bases; bases outside gene matches: 2. Germline-derived CDR1 and CDR2 are SEHNR and FQNEAQ (reference sequence). There are 14 residues in the CDR3. The CDR3 is CASSLELAGNTQYF. In DNA form, the CDR3 reads TGTGCCAGCAGCTTAGAACTAGCGGGGAATACGCAGTATTTT. Full variable domain (outside the CDR3, taken from reference TRBV7-9 and TRBJ2-3): DTGVSQNPRHKITKRGQNVTFRCDPISEHNRLYWYRQTLGQGPEFLTYFQNEAQLEKSRLLSDRFSAERPKGSFSTLEIQRTEQGDSAMYLCASSLELAGNTQYFGPGTRLTVL.

This rearrangement joins TRBV28 to TRBJ1-6; tentatively, D is TRBD1 (6 bases). CDR3 length: 12 amino acids. Deletions cut 10 bases from V and 7 bases from J, with 11 bases between. Germline V gene sequence: CDR1 MDHEN, CDR2 SYDVKM. For the CDR3, the DNA is TGTGCCACCGGACAGTTAAATTCACCCCTCCACTTT. This encodes CATGQLNSPLHF.

J is TRBJ2-7 and V is TRBV18; no reliable D call. Germline lookup yields CDR1 KGHSH and CDR2 LQKENI. The CDR3 is 15 amino acids. The ends were cut back, 2 bases at V and 7 bases at J, with 18 bases in the middle. CDR3 protein: CASSPKAPRSLEQYF. For the CDR3, the DNA is TGTGCCAGCTCACCAAAGGCTCCTCGGAGTTTGGAGCAGTACTTC.

This clone has just a few counts. This chain uses TRBV7-9 with TRBJ2-1; D remains unclear. Germline lookup yields CDR1 SEHNR and CDR2 FQNEAQ (reference sequence). The V and J ends lost 7 bases and 6 bases respectively, with 13 bases between them. The length of the CDR3 is 13 residues. For the CDR3, the DNA is TGTGCCAGCACCCTTATCCAGTTCAATGAGCAGTTCTTC. Translating it yields CASTLIQFNEQFF.

This chain connects TRBV6-1 to TRBJ1-2; D is unresolved. V lost 6 bases and J lost 4, with 9 bases in between. The germline V gene has CDR1 MNHNS and CDR2 SASEGT. CDR3 size: 12 residues. CDR3 sequence: CASRPRAYGYTF. CDR3 in DNA: TGTGCCAGCAGGCCGCGGGCCTATGGCTACACCTTC.

J is TRBJ1-6 and V is TRBV28; TRBD1 might be the D (6 bases). This CDR3 region has 15 residues. Germline values: CDR1 MDHEN, CDR2 SYDVKM. The V gene lost 3 bases and the J gene lost 6 bases, with 12 bases spanning the gap. The DNA for the CDR3 is TGTGCCAGCAGTTTTATCAGGGGCCGTAATTCACCCCTCCACTTT. It is translated as CASSFIRGRNSPLHF. The variable domain in full, with the rest retrieved from reference TRBV28 and TRBJ1-6, is DVKVTQSSRYLVKRTGEKVFLECVQDMDHENMFWYRQDPGLGLRLIYFSYDVKMKEKGDIPEGYSVSREKKERFSLILESASTNQTSMYLCASSFIRGRNSPLHFGNGTRLTVT.